The T cell receptor (beta chain) described here comes from a study of blood T cell repertoires in COVID-19. TCRdb's table, derived via immunoSEQ multiplex PCR, lists solely in-frame clones and lacks some. The sample has tens of thousands of clones, 88% seen once; the top ten hold 3.5% to 4%. J gave up 1 base and V 4 bases, and 9 bases lay outside the gene matches. Germline CDR1 and CDR2: SGHNT and YYREEE (reference sequence). This CDR3 contains 16 residues. The sample holds one count of this clone. The genes are TRBV5-4 and TRBJ2-7; 9 bases are shared with TRBD1. The sequenced sample consisted of peripheral blood. The source is a human donor in a cohort sampled during active COVID-19. The DNA of the CDR3 is TGTGCCAGCAGCATGGACCGGGACAGGGTTTCCTACGAGCAGTACTTC. Translated: CASSMDRDRVSYEQYF.